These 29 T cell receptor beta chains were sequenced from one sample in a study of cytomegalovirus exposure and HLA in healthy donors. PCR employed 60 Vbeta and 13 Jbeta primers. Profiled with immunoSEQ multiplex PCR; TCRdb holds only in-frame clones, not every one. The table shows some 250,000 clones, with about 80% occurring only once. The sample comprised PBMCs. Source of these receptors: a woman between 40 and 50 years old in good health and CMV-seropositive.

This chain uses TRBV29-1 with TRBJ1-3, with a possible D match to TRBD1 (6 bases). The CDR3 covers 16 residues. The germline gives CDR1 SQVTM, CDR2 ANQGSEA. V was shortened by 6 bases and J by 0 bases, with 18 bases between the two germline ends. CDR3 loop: CSVSPGASPSGNTIYF. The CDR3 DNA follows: TGCAGCGTCTCGCCAGGGGCCTCCCCCTCTGGAAACACCATATATTTT.

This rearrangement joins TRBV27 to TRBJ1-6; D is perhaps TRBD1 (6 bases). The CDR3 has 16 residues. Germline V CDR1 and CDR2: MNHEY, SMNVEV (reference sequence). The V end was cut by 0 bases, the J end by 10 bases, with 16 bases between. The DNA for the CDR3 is TGTGCCAGCAGTTTATCCCCACCTACAGGGTTCTCACCCCTCCACTTT. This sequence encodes CASSLSPPTGFSPLHF.

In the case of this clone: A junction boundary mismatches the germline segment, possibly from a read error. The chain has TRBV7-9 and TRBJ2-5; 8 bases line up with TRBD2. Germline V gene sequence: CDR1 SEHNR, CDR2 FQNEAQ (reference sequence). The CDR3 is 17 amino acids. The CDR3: CSSSLAPQSGRGKTQYF. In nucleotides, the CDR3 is TGTTCCAGCAGCTTAGCTCCGCAAAGCGGGAGAGGAAAGACCCAGTACTTC.

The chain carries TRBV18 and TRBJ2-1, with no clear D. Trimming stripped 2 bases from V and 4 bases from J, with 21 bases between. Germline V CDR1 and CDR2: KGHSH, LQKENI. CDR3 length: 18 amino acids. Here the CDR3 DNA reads TGTGCCAGCTCACCAAGGTTAGAGCGAGCCTACGTATACAATGAGCAGTTCTTC. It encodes CASSPRLERAYVYNEQFF.

CDR3 DNA sequence: TGTGCCAGCAGTTACGCGACAGTGAACACTGAAGCTTTCTTT. Its protein product is CASSYATVNTEAFF. The chain employs TRBV6-5 and TRBJ1-1; D possibly corresponds to TRBD1 (5 bases). CDR1 and CDR2 (germline): MNHEY, SVGAGI. The V and J ends lost 2 bases and 0 bases respectively, with 7 bases between them. There are 14 residues in the CDR3.

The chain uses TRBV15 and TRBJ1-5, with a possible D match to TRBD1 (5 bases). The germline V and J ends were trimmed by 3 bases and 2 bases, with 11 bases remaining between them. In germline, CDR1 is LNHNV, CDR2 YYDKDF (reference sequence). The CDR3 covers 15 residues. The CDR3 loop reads CATSRAGIGNQPQHF. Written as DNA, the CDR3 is TGTGCCACCAGCAGGGCAGGGATCGGCAATCAGCCCCAGCATTTT.

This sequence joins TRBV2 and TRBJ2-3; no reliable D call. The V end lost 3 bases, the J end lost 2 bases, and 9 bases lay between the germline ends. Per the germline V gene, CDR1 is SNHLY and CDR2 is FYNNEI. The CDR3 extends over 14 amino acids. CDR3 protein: CASSDLVNTDTQYF. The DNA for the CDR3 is TGTGCCAGCAGTGACTTAGTTAACACAGATACGCAGTATTTT.

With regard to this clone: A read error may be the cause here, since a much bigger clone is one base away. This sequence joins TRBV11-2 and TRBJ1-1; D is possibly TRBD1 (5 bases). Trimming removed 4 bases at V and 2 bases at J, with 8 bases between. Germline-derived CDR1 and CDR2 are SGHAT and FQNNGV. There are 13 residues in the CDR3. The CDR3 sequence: CASSSQENTEAFF. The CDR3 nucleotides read TGTGCCAGCAGCTCACAGGAAAACACTGAAGCTTTCTTT.

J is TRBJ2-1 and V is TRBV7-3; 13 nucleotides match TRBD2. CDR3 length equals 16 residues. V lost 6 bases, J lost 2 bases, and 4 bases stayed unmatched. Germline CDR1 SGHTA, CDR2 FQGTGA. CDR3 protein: CASSTGLAGPYNEQFF. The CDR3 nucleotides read TGTGCCAGCAGTACGGGACTAGCGGGGCCCTACAATGAGCAGTTCTTC.

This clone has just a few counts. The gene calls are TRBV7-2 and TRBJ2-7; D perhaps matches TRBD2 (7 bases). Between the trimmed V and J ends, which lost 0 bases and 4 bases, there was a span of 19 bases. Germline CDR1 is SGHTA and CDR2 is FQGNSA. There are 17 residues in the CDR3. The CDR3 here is CASSLARVWGGTYEQYF. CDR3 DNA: TGTGCCAGCAGCTTAGCGCGGGTTTGGGGGGGCACTTACGAGCAGTACTTC.

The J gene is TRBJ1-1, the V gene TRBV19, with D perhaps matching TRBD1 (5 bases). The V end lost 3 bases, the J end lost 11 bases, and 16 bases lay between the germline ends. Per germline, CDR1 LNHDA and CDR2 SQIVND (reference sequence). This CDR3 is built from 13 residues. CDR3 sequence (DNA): TGTGCCAGTAGTATGCTTGCCCAGGGTAGGGCTTTCTTT. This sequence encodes CASSMLAQGRAFF.

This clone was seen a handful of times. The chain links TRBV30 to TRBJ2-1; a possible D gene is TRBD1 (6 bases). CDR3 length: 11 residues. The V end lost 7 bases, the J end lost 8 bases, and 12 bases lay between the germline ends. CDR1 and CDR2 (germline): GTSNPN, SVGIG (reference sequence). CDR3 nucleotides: TGTGCCTACGTAGGGGGTCATGAGCAGTTCTTC. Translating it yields CAYVGGHEQFF.

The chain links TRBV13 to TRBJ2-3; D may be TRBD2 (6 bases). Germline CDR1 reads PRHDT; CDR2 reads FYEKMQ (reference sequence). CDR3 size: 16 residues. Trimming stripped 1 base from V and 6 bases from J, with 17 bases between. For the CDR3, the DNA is TGTGCCAGCAGCTTAGCTAGATCCGCTGGGGGGGATACGCAGTATTTT. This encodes CASSLARSAGGDTQYF.

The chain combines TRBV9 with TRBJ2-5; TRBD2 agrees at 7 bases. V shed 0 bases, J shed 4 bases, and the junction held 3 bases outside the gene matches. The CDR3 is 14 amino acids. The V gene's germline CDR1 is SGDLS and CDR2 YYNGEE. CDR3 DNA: TGTGCCAGCAGCGTAGGACAGCGGGGAGAGACCCAGTACTTC. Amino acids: CASSVGQRGETQYF.

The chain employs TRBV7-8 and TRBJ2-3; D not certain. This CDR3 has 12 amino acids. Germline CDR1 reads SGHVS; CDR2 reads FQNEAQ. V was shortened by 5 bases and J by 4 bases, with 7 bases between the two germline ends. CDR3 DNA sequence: TGTGCCAGCAGCCCAGGCGCAGATACGCAGTATTTT. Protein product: CASSPGADTQYF.

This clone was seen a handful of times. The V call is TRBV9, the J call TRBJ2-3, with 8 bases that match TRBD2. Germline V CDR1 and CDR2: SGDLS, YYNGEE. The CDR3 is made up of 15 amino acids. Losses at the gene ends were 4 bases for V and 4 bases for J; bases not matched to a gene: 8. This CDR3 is CASSRRGLAPDTQYF. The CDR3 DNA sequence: TGTGCCAGCAGCCGCCGTGGACTAGCCCCAGATACGCAGTATTTT.

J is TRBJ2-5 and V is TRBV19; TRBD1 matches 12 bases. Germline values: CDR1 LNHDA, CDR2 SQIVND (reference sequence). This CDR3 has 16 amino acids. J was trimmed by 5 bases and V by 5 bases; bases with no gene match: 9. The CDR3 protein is CASSPSGTGGLETQYF. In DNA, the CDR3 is TGTGCCAGTAGTCCCTCCGGGACAGGGGGCTTGGAGACCCAGTACTTC.

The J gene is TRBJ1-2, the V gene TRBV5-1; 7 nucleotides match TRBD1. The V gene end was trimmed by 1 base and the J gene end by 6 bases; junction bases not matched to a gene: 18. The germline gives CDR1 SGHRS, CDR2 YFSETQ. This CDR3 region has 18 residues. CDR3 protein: CASSLKRRTGQNWDGYTF. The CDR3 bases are TGCGCCAGCAGCTTGAAGAGGAGGACAGGCCAAAACTGGGATGGCTACACCTTC.

The CDR3 loop reads CASSQDAGRLNTEAFF. The CDR3 DNA reads as TGCGCCAGCAGCCAAGACGCAGGGAGGTTGAACACTGAAGCTTTCTTT. V gene TRBV4-1 combines with J gene TRBJ1-1, with D possibly matching TRBD1 (5 bases). The germline CDR1 and CDR2 sequences are MGHRA and YSYEKL. Trimming removed 0 bases at V and 0 bases at J, with 11 bases between. The CDR3 is 16 amino acids.

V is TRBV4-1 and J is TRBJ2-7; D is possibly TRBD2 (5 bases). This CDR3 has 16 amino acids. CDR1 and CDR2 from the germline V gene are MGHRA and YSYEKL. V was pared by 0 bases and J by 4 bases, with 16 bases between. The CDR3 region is CASSQDRTGARYEQYF. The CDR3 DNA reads TGCGCCAGCAGCCAAGATCGGACTGGAGCGCGGTACGAGCAGTACTTC.

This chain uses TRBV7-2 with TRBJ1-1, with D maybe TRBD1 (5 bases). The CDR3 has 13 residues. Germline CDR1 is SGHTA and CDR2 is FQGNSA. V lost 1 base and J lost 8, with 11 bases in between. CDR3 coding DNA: TGTGCCAGCAGCTTAGTGACGGGGGGAGAAGCTTTCTTT. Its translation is CASSLVTGGEAFF.

This CDR3 reads CASSSSGRAGNEQFF. CDR3 DNA sequence: TGTGCCAGCAGTAGTAGCGGGAGGGCGGGCAATGAGCAGTTCTTC. The J gene is TRBJ2-1, the V gene TRBV27, with 11 positions matching TRBD2. This CDR3 comprises 15 residues. Germline CDR1 MNHEY, CDR2 SMNVEV (reference sequence). V was pared by 5 bases and J by 6 bases, with 6 bases of the junction left unmatched.

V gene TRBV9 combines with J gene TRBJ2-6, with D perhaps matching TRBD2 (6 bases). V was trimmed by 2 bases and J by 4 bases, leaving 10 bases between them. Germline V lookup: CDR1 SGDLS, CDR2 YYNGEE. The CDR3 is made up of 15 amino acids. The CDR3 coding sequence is TGTGCCAGCAGCGTCAGTCGGGGGGGGGCCAACGTCCTGACTTTC. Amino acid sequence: CASSVSRGGANVLTF.

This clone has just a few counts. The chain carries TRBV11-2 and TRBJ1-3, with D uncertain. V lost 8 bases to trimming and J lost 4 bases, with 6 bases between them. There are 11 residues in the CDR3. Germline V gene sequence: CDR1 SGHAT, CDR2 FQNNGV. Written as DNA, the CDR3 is TGTGCCAGCGGAGCAGGAAACACCATATATTTT. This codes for CASGAGNTIYF.

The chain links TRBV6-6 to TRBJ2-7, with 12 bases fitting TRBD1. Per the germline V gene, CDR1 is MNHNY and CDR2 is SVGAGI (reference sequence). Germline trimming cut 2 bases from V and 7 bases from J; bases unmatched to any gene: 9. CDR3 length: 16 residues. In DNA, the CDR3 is TGTGCCAGCAGTTACCGGGACAGGGGGCGCCTACGGGAGCAGTACTTC. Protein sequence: CASSYRDRGRLREQYF.

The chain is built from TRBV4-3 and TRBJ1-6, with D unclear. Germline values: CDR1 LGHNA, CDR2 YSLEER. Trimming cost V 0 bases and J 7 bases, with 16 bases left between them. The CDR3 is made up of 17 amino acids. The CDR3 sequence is CASSQDTGWGGNSPLHF. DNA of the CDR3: TGCGCCAGCAGCCAAGATACGGGTTGGGGAGGGAATTCACCCCTCCACTTT.

Here the CDR3 DNA reads TGTGCCAGCAGCCTCCACATAGGGACTAGCGGGAGCCTTCGAGATGAGCAGTTCTTC. Its translation: CASSLHIGTSGSLRDEQFF. This chain links TRBV27 with TRBJ2-1, with 14 bases that match TRBD2. The CDR3 is 19 residues long. After removal of 6 bases from V and 8 bases from J, the junction contained 18 bases not matched to a gene. Germline V CDR1 and CDR2: MNHEY, SMNVEV (reference sequence).

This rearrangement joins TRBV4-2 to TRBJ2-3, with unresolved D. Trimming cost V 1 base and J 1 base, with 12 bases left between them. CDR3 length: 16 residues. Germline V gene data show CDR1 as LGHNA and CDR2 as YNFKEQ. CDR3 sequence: CASSQVSNSRTDTQYF. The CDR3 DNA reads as TGTGCCAGCAGCCAAGTCTCAAACAGCCGCACAGATACGCAGTATTTT.

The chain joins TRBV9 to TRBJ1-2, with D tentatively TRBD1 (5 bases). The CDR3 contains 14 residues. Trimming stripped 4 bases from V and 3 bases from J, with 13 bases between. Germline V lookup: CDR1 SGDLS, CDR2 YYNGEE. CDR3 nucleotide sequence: TGTGCCAGCAGCCCCAGACAGTTGGACTATGGCTACACCTTC. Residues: CASSPRQLDYGYTF. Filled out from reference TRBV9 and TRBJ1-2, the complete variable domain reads DSGVTQTPKHLITATGQRVTLRCSPRSGDLSVYWYQQSLDQGLQFLIQYYNGEERAKGNILERFSAQQFPDLHSELNLSSLELGDSALYFCASSPRQLDYGYTFGSGTRLTVV.